The 32 T cell receptor beta chains listed next were all sequenced from one sample in a study of cytomegalovirus exposure and HLA in healthy donors. A multiplex PCR was run with 60 Vbeta primers and 13 Jbeta primers. Sequencing used immunoSEQ multiplex PCR; TCRdb keeps in-frame clones, though not all of them. In the table there are about 130,000 clones, 74% of which are singletons. Input material: PBMCs. These receptors came from a man aged 35-49 years in good health and CMV-seropositive.

The chain uses TRBV7-6 and TRBJ2-7, with TRBD2 identical over 11 bases. V trimming: 5 bases; J trimming: 0 bases; junction bases outside the gene matches: 3. CDR1 is SGHVS and CDR2 is FNYEAQ in the germline V gene. The CDR3 runs 15 residues. CDR3 amino acids: CASSPLAGASYEQYF. In nucleotides, the CDR3 is TGTGCCAGCAGCCCACTAGCGGGAGCCTCCTACGAGCAGTACTTC. Filled out from reference TRBV7-6 and TRBJ2-7, the complete variable domain reads GAGVSQSPRYKVTKRGQDVALRCDPISGHVSLYWYRQALGQGPEFLTYFNYEAQQDKSGLPNDRFSAERPEGSISTLTIQRTEQRDSAMYRCASSPLAGASYEQYFGPGTRLTVT.

The chain is built from TRBV5-4 and TRBJ2-3, with 13 positions matching TRBD2. Germline lookup yields CDR1 SGHNT and CDR2 YYREEE (reference sequence). This CDR3 is 15 amino acids long. J gave up 4 bases and V 4 bases, and 3 bases lay outside the gene matches. The CDR3 loop reads CASSRTSGGADTQYF. Written as DNA, the CDR3 is TGTGCCAGCAGCCGAACTAGCGGGGGGGCAGATACGCAGTATTTT. The whole variable domain, filled in from reference TRBV5-4 and TRBJ2-3, reads ETGVTQSPTHLIKTRGQQVTLRCSSQSGHNTVSWYQQALGQGPQFIFQYYREEENGRGNFPPRFSGLQFPNYSSELNVNALELDDSALYLCASSRTSGGADTQYFGPGTRLTVL.

In DNA form, the CDR3 reads TGTGCCATCAGGGGAGTCACTAGCACAGATACGCAGTATTTT. Protein sequence: CAIRGVTSTDTQYF. The V gene is TRBV10-3, the J gene TRBJ2-3, with D possibly TRBD2 on 5 matching bases. The CDR3 runs to 14 residues. Trimming shortened V by 6 bases and J by 0 bases, and 10 bases separated the two germline ends. Germline lookup yields CDR1 ENHRY and CDR2 SYGVKD.

V and J are TRBV19 and TRBJ1-3; D gene ambiguous. Between the trimmed V and J ends, which lost 3 bases and 2 bases, there was a span of 8 bases. This CDR3 is built from 14 residues. Germline CDR1 LNHDA, CDR2 SQIVND (reference sequence). The DNA for the CDR3 is TGTGCCAGTAGTATCACCGGGACTGGAAACACCATATATTTT. Encoded protein: CASSITGTGNTIYF. The full variable domain, its missing parts supplied by reference TRBV19 and TRBJ1-3, is DGGITQSPKYLFRKEGQNVTLSCEQNLNHDAMYWYRQDPGQGLRLIYYSQIVNDFQKGDIAEGYSVSREKKESFPLTVTSAQKNPTAFYLCASSITGTGNTIYFGEGSWLTVV.

This chain connects TRBV2 to TRBJ1-6; tentatively, D is TRBD1 (6 bases). Germline V CDR1 and CDR2: SNHLY, FYNNEI. There are 15 residues in the CDR3. V lost 2 bases and J lost 7, with 12 bases in between. As DNA, the CDR3 is TGTGCCAGCAGTGAACGGACAGCAATAAATTCACCCCTCCACTTT. It codes for CASSERTAINSPLHF.

The chain couples TRBV10-3 to TRBJ2-1; 7 positions agree with TRBD2. V trimming: 0 bases; J trimming: 0 bases; junction bases outside the gene matches: 5. The CDR3 contains 17 residues. From germline, CDR1 is ENHRY and CDR2 SYGVKD. This chain's CDR3 is CAISESIIAGSYNEQFF. The CDR3 DNA reads TGTGCCATCAGTGAGTCGATCATAGCGGGCTCCTACAATGAGCAGTTCTTC.

The V gene is TRBV27, the J gene TRBJ2-1; the D gene is possibly TRBD1 (6 bases). With 2 bases removed from V and 9 bases from J, the gap between germline ends came to 20 bases. The CDR3 has 16 amino acids. Germline CDR1 and CDR2: MNHEY and SMNVEV (reference sequence). The CDR3 region is CASSLLRAGDAGEQFF. The CDR3 bases are TGTGCCAGCAGTTTACTTCGGGCAGGGGACGCGGGTGAGCAGTTCTTC.

Worth noting for this clone: The sample contains more than one DNA sequence encoding this CDR3. V is TRBV6-1 and J is TRBJ1-2, with 7 bases lining up with TRBD1. Germline assignment: CDR1 MNHNS and CDR2 SASEGT. V shed 9 bases and J 8 bases; nucleotides not matched to a gene: 6. The CDR3 loop spans 11 amino acids. CDR3 in DNA: TGTGCCAGTACAGGGGTTTACGGCTACACCTTC. Its protein product is CASTGVYGYTF.

The chain uses TRBV9 and TRBJ2-1; unclear D gene. V lost 4 bases to trimming and J lost 10 bases, with 12 bases between them. The CDR3 is 12 residues long. CDR1 and CDR2 (germline): SGDLS, YYNGEE. CDR3 loop: CASSPEEREQFF. The CDR3 bases are TGTGCCAGCAGCCCCGAAGAGCGCGAGCAGTTCTTC.

This clone occurred a few times. The chain carries TRBV28 and TRBJ2-7; D remains ambiguous. The CDR3 is 11 amino acids. Germline CDR1 is MDHEN and CDR2 is SYDVKM. V was cut by 3 bases and J by 2 bases, with 2 bases left in between. This CDR3 reads CASSFTYEQYF. DNA for the CDR3: TGTGCCAGCAGTTTTACCTACGAGCAGTACTTC.

This rearrangement joins TRBV29-1 to TRBJ2-1; TRBD2 aligns across 10 bases. The CDR3 spans 14 residues. Germline CDR1 SQVTM, CDR2 ANQGSEA. J was trimmed by 7 bases and V by 5 bases; bases with no gene match: 8. The CDR3 reads CSVSASGRGNEQFF. CDR3 coding DNA: TGCAGCGTTTCGGCCAGCGGGAGGGGGAATGAGCAGTTCTTC.

This chain uses TRBV28 with TRBJ1-6; D is possibly TRBD1 (6 bases). Trimming cost V 2 bases and J 10 bases, with 15 bases left between them. From germline, CDR1 is MDHEN and CDR2 SYDVKM. The CDR3 has 15 amino acids. CDR3 nucleotides: TGTGCCAGCAGTTTAACACGACAGGTTGGCTCACCCCTCCACTTT. Its translation: CASSLTRQVGSPLHF. Together with reference TRBV28 and TRBJ1-6, the CDR3 gives the full variable domain: DVKVTQSSRYLVKRTGEKVFLECVQDMDHENMFWYRQDPGLGLRLIYFSYDVKMKEKGDIPEGYSVSREKKERFSLILESASTNQTSMYLCASSLTRQVGSPLHFGNGTRLTVT.

This chain uses TRBV29-1 with TRBJ1-2; TRBD1 aligns across 11 bases. Germline trimming cut 7 bases from V and 8 bases from J; bases unmatched to any gene: 18. CDR1 is SQVTM, CDR2 ANQGSEA, per germline. The CDR3 consists of 16 residues. The CDR3 spells CSAHSRDRGLSRGYTF. The CDR3 DNA reads TGCAGCGCCCACTCCCGGGACAGGGGGTTAAGTCGGGGCTACACCTTC.

The V call is TRBV30, the J call TRBJ2-7; no reliable D call. The CDR3 runs 13 residues. Germline V gene lookup returns CDR1 GTSNPN and CDR2 SVGIG (reference sequence). The V gene lost 0 bases and the J gene lost 7 bases, with 13 bases spanning the gap. As DNA, the CDR3 is TGTGCCTGGAGTGTACTGAGGAGCCGTGAGCAGTACTTC. This gives the protein CAWSVLRSREQYF.

The rearrangement uses TRBV6-1 and TRBJ1-2, with TRBD1 matching 7 bases. Trimming removed 0 bases from V and 5 bases from J; junction bases left unmatched: 9. This CDR3 comprises 16 residues. The germline V gene encodes CDR1 MNHNS and CDR2 SASEGT. CDR3 nucleotides: TGTGCCAGCAGTGAAGCAGTTTTTGGGACAGCTTATGGCTACACCTTC. It yields the protein CASSEAVFGTAYGYTF.

The chain joins TRBV25-1 to TRBJ2-2; 8 bases are a match to TRBD1. Germline CDR1 MGHDK, CDR2 SYGVNS. The CDR3 consists of 16 residues. Unmatched junction bases numbered 8, after V lost 3 bases and J lost 5 bases. This chain's CDR3 is CASSETGQGRTGELFF. The DNA for the CDR3 is TGTGCCAGCAGTGAGACAGGACAGGGTCGAACCGGGGAGCTGTTTTTT.

The rearrangement links TRBV7-8 to TRBJ2-5, with TRBD2 matching 9 bases. This CDR3 contains 13 residues. The ends lost 7 bases at V and 2 bases at J; junction bases unmatched: 2. The germline gives CDR1 SGHVS, CDR2 FQNEAQ. The CDR3 DNA sequence: TGTGCCAGCATAGCGGGGGTGCAAGAGACCCAGTACTTC. Translated: CASIAGVQETQYF. The full variable domain, its missing parts supplied by reference TRBV7-8 and TRBJ2-5, is GAGVSQSPRYKVAKRGQDVALRCDPISGHVSLFWYQQALGQGPEFLTYFQNEAQLDKSGLPSDRFFAERPEGSVSTLKIQRTQQEDSAVYLCASIAGVQETQYFGPGTRLLVL.

The gene calls are TRBV6-1 and TRBJ2-7; 8 bases match TRBD1. This CDR3 is 14 amino acids long. With V trimmed by 3 bases and J by 1 base, 2 bases remained unmatched. Per germline, CDR1 MNHNS and CDR2 SASEGT. CDR3 loop: CASSDRTGSYEQYF. The CDR3 coding sequence is TGTGCCAGCAGTGATAGGACAGGGTCCTACGAGCAGTACTTC.

This clone was seen only once. The genes are TRBV2 and TRBJ2-7; tentative D call: TRBD1 (6 bases). CDR3 length: 16 amino acids. The germline V gene has CDR1 SNHLY and CDR2 FYNNEI. Trimming shortened V by 3 bases and J by 2 bases, and 17 bases separated the two germline ends. The CDR3 DNA follows: TGTGCCAGCAGTGATGAGTTGGGACATAACCCCTACGAGCAGTACTTC. This gives the protein CASSDELGHNPYEQYF.

V usage is TRBV6-6 and J usage is TRBJ1-2; 7 bases fit TRBD1. The CDR3 is 16 residues long. Germline loops: CDR1 MNHNY, CDR2 SVGAGI (reference sequence). After removal of 5 bases from V and 1 base from J, the junction contained 10 bases not matched to a gene. In nucleotides, the CDR3 is TGTGCCAGCAGTCCTCGAGGCAGGGACAGTAACTATGGCTACACCTTC. Translating it yields CASSPRGRDSNYGYTF.

The J gene is TRBJ1-6, the V gene TRBV6-1; 8 nucleotides match TRBD1. Germline lookup yields CDR1 MNHNS and CDR2 SASEGT. The V gene end was trimmed by 0 bases and the J gene end by 10 bases; junction bases not matched to a gene: 8. The CDR3 totals 16 residues. CDR3 nucleotide sequence: TGTGCCAGCAGTGAAGCGTGGGCAGGGGGCCGGTCACCCCTCCACTTT. It codes for CASSEAWAGGRSPLHF.

V and J are TRBV2 and TRBJ2-5, with D perhaps TRBD1 (5 bases). The DNA end is more similar to TRBJ2-7, so the J call may be wrong. CDR3 length: 13 residues. Germline assignment: CDR1 SNHLY and CDR2 FYNNEI. The chain's CDR3 is CASTSHQGYEQYF. The CDR3 region has the DNA TGTGCCAGCACTAGTCATCAGGGCTACGAGCAGTACTTC.

This clone has just a few counts. The J gene is TRBJ1-5, the V gene TRBV7-2; 7 nucleotides align to TRBD1. Germline CDR1 and CDR2: SGHTA and FQGNSA. This CDR3 region has 16 residues. Losses at the gene ends were 1 base for V and 2 bases for J; bases not matched to a gene: 5. The CDR3 sequence: CASSLDPGGGNQPQHF. In DNA form, the CDR3 reads TGTGCCAGCAGCTTAGATCCAGGGGGAGGCAATCAGCCCCAGCATTTT. Combining the CDR3 with reference TRBV7-2 and TRBJ1-5 gives the whole variable domain GAGVSQSPSNKVTEKGKDVELRCDPISGHTALYWYRQSLGQGLEFLIYFQGNSAPDKSGLPSDRFSAERTGGSVSTLTIQRTQQEDSAVYLCASSLDPGGGNQPQHFGDGTRLSIL.

The V and J genes are TRBV9 and TRBJ2-7, with TRBD2 matching 12 bases. The germline V gene has CDR1 SGDLS and CDR2 YYNGEE. The CDR3 extends over 16 amino acids. V gave up 0 bases and J gave up 4 bases; unmatched junction bases: 5. In DNA form, the CDR3 reads TGTGCCAGCAGCGTAGGGCTAGCGGGGGGGCCATACGAGCAGTACTTC. This sequence encodes CASSVGLAGGPYEQYF.

Only a few counts were recorded for this clone. This rearrangement joins TRBV12-5 to TRBJ2-1, with TRBD1 identical over 8 bases. CDR1 and CDR2 from the germline V gene are LGHNT and FRNRAP. The CDR3 contains 16 residues. Trimming cost V 6 bases and J 4 bases; bases outside gene matches: 11. The chain's CDR3 is CASGPPTGGIYNEQFF. The CDR3 DNA sequence: TGTGCTAGTGGCCCTCCCACAGGGGGTATTTACAATGAGCAGTTCTTC.

This chain joins TRBV5-4 and TRBJ2-6, with D perhaps matching TRBD2 (6 bases). CDR1 is SGHNT and CDR2 is YYREEE in the germline V gene (reference sequence). V shed 4 bases and J shed 0 bases, with 11 bases lying between them. The CDR3 length is 16 residues. The CDR3 is CASSQGLLSGANVLTF. CDR3 in DNA: TGTGCCAGCAGCCAGGGACTCCTCTCTGGGGCCAACGTCCTGACTTTC.

The chain has TRBV11-1 and TRBJ1-2; 10 nucleotides match TRBD1. The CDR3 sequence is 17 residues long. The ends lost 5 bases at V and 2 bases at J; junction bases unmatched: 11. In germline, CDR1 is SGHAT, CDR2 FQDESV (reference sequence). The CDR3 here is CASSRTGTGAGNYGYTF. In DNA, the CDR3 is TGTGCCAGCAGCCGAACCGGGACAGGGGCTGGAAACTATGGCTACACCTTC.

V and J are TRBV6-1 and TRBJ2-7; TRBD1 agrees at 7 bases. Germline V gives CDR1 MNHNS, CDR2 SASEGT. The CDR3 contains 13 residues. V was clipped by 9 bases and J by 6 bases; unmatched bases: 11. This CDR3 reads CARSFDRDGEQYF. The CDR3 nucleotides are TGTGCCAGAAGCTTTGACAGGGATGGCGAGCAGTACTTC.

The rearrangement uses TRBV4-1 and TRBJ2-2; 10 positions match TRBD2. Germline V gene data show CDR1 as MGHRA and CDR2 as YSYEKL. V was pared by 4 bases and J by 7 bases, with 15 bases of the junction left unmatched. The CDR3 is made up of 18 amino acids. The CDR3: CASSRESRLAGVGGELFF. CDR3 nucleotide sequence: TGCGCCAGCAGCCGAGAAAGCCGCCTAGCGGGAGTGGGCGGGGAGCTGTTTTTT.

This clone was picked up one time. The chain is built from TRBV9 and TRBJ2-7; D is possibly TRBD2 (6 bases). Germline V gene sequence: CDR1 SGDLS, CDR2 YYNGEE. The CDR3 contains 14 residues. V gave up 4 bases and J gave up 7 bases, with 18 bases separating them. CDR3 sequence reads: CASSKTGGGGEQYF. CDR3 sequence (DNA): TGTGCCAGCAGCAAGACTGGGGGAGGTGGGGAGCAGTACTTC. Supplemented by reference TRBV9 and TRBJ2-7, the full variable domain reads DSGVTQTPKHLITATGQRVTLRCSPRSGDLSVYWYQQSLDQGLQFLIQYYNGEERAKGNILERFSAQQFPDLHSELNLSSLELGDSALYFCASSKTGGGGEQYFGPGTRLTVT.

The chain is built from TRBV27 and TRBJ1-6; possible D gene TRBD1, 5 bases. The V gene's germline CDR1 is MNHEY and CDR2 SMNVEV (reference sequence). The length of the CDR3 is 17 residues. Trimming removed 3 bases at V and 0 bases at J, with 12 bases between. Here the CDR3 DNA reads TGTGCCAGCAGTTTTCAAGCGACAGACTCCTATAATTCACCCCTCCACTTT. This encodes CASSFQATDSYNSPLHF.

This clone is a singleton in its sample. The chain joins TRBV29-1 to TRBJ1-1, with TRBD1 matching 7 bases. The germline V gene has CDR1 SQVTM and CDR2 ANQGSEA. V trimming: 8 bases; J trimming: 6 bases; junction bases outside the gene matches: 6. This CDR3 comprises 11 residues. The CDR3 reads CSFTGVAEAFF. CDR3 in DNA: TGCAGCTTCACAGGGGTCGCTGAAGCTTTCTTT.